The next 24 T cell receptor beta chains were all read from a single sample in a study of T-cell memory formation after mild COVID-19. One entry per CDR3 protein results from TCRdb running MiXCR on the 5' RACE reads. Of fewer than 150,000 distinct CDR3 sequences listed, about 5.9% are singletons. Sequenced sample: PBMCs or a T cell subset sorted from them (not recorded which). These receptors were collected from an adult woman who had mild COVID-19 (a few samples of this study predate the infection). Cell type and time point are not known.

This clonotype was counted ten times or more. The chain recombines TRBV25-1 with TRBJ2-1; no definite D call. Trimming stripped 3 bases from V and 5 bases from J, with 11 bases between. This CDR3 spans 14 amino acids. Germline CDR1 and CDR2: MGHDK and SYGVNS. CDR3 sequence (DNA): TGTGCCAGCAGTGAGTCGATGGCGGACAATGAGCAGTTCTTC. The encoded protein is CASSESMADNEQFF.

The chain employs TRBV3-1 and TRBJ1-5; 7 positions match TRBD1. The V and J ends lost 1 base and 3 bases, in that order; junction bases with no gene match: 6. CDR3 length: 16 residues. The germline gives CDR1 LGHDT, CDR2 YNNKEL (reference sequence). CDR3 coding DNA: TGTGCCAGCAGCCAAGCGCACAGGGGATTCAATCAGCCCCAGCATTTT. Amino acid sequence: CASSQAHRGFNQPQHF. The full variable domain, completed using reference TRBV3-1 and TRBJ1-5, is DTAVSQTPKYLVTQMGNDKSIKCEQNLGHDTMYWYKQDSKKFLKIMFSYNNKELIINETVPNRFSPKSPDKAHLNLHINSLELGDSAVYFCASSQAHRGFNQPQHFGDGTRLSIL.

This chain uses TRBV4-1 with TRBJ2-7; 8 nucleotides align to TRBD2. Looked up from germline, CDR1 is MGHRA and CDR2 is YSYEKL. The length of the CDR3 is 15 residues. V trimming: 4 bases; J trimming: 2 bases; junction bases outside the gene matches: 7. The CDR3 nucleotides read TGCGCCAGCAGCCGCTTAGCGGGGAGTACCTACGAGCAGTACTTC. Translated: CASSRLAGSTYEQYF.

This clonotype was observed at least ten times. The chain is built from TRBV3-1 and TRBJ2-1, with 7 bases identical to TRBD1. Germline loops: CDR1 LGHDT, CDR2 YNNKEL (reference sequence). This CDR3 region has 15 residues. After removal of 4 bases from V and 3 bases from J, the junction contained 6 bases not matched to a gene. DNA for the CDR3: TGTGCCAGCAGCCTAGTACAGGGGCTCTACAATGAGCAGTTCTTC. Protein sequence: CASSLVQGLYNEQFF.

The rearrangement uses TRBV6-1 and TRBJ2-1, with TRBD2 matching 8 bases. This CDR3 region has 14 residues. The germline V gene encodes CDR1 MNHNS and CDR2 SASEGT. Trimming took 6 bases from V and 0 from J; bases not matched to a gene: 1. The CDR3 loop reads CASRAGVSYNEQFF. CDR3 DNA sequence: TGTGCCAGCAGAGCGGGAGTCTCCTACAATGAGCAGTTCTTC.

This clonotype has only one observation. The rearrangement joins TRBV12-3 or TRBV12-4 to TRBJ2-1; 12 bases agree with TRBD2. Trimming at V came to 1 base and at J to 2 bases, leaving 0 bases not matched to a gene. The CDR3 has 16 residues. The DNA for the CDR3 is TGTGCCAGCAGTTTAGGGACTAGCGGGGCCTACAATGAGCAGTTCTTC. It encodes CASSLGTSGAYNEQFF.

The rearrangement joins TRBV4-1 to TRBJ1-2, with D maybe TRBD1 (5 bases). CDR3 length: 12 residues. V was shortened by 3 bases and J by 7 bases, with 9 bases between the two germline ends. CDR1 and CDR2 (germline): MGHRA, YSYEKL. The chain's CDR3 is CASSHFGAGYTF. In DNA, the CDR3 is TGCGCCAGCAGCCATTTCGGGGCTGGCTACACCTTC.

This clonotype turned up a few times. V and J are TRBV5-1 and TRBJ2-7; 10 bases map to TRBD1. Trimming removed 1 base from V and 4 bases from J; junction bases left unmatched: 5. This CDR3 region has 15 residues. Germline-derived CDR1 and CDR2 are SGHRS and YFSETQ. The CDR3 DNA reads as TGCGCCAGCAGCTTGAGGAGGGGACAGGGGTACGAGCAGTACTTC. Amino acids: CASSLRRGQGYEQYF.

This clonotype was seen only a few times. The chain is built from TRBV27 and TRBJ1-2; D might be TRBD1 (6 bases). CDR1 is MNHEY, CDR2 SMNVEV, per germline (reference sequence). Trimming took off 1 base at V and 6 bases at J, with 15 bases between the two ends. CDR3 length equals 15 residues. The CDR3: CASSLLGQGRNGYTF. The DNA of the CDR3 is TGTGCCAGCAGTTTATTGGGTCAGGGGAGAAATGGCTACACCTTC.

The sample holds many counts of this clonotype. The chain combines TRBV6-5 with TRBJ2-1, with 8 bases lining up with TRBD2. Germline V gene lookup returns CDR1 MNHEY and CDR2 SVGAGI. V shed 5 bases and J 7 bases; nucleotides not matched to a gene: 4. This CDR3 contains 13 residues. The CDR3 bases are TGTGCCAGCAGTCTTCGACTAGCGAATGAGCAGTTCTTC. Translating gives CASSLRLANEQFF.

This clonotype occurred a few times. The V and J genes are TRBV6-1 and TRBJ2-2; D is uncertain. The CDR3 runs to 13 residues. Germline lookup yields CDR1 MNHNS and CDR2 SASEGT. Between the trimmed V and J ends, which lost 6 bases and 0 bases, there was a span of 5 bases. CDR3 region: CASRDPNTGELFF. The DNA of the CDR3 is TGTGCCAGCAGGGACCCGAACACCGGGGAGCTGTTTTTT.

This clonotype was detected only a few times. The chain is built from TRBV7-9 and TRBJ2-7; TRBD1 matches at 7 bases. The CDR3 runs to 16 residues. With V trimmed by 1 base and J by 5 bases, 11 bases remained unmatched. Germline lookup yields CDR1 SEHNR and CDR2 FQNEAQ (reference sequence). The CDR3 DNA follows: TGTGCCAGCAGCTTAGTTAGAGGGGGCTCAGAGAACGAGCAGTACTTC. Its protein product is CASSLVRGGSENEQYF.

This clonotype came up a few times. This chain uses TRBV6-1 with TRBJ2-2; D might be TRBD1 or TRBD2, each matching 6 bases. This CDR3 is 17 amino acids long. V lost 7 bases and J 3 bases, leaving 21 bases between the germline ends. Per germline, CDR1 MNHNS and CDR2 SASEGT. CDR3 region: CASKRARWGQDTGELFF. The CDR3 DNA sequence: TGTGCCAGCAAGCGGGCCCGATGGGGGCAGGACACCGGGGAGCTGTTTTTT.

The chain joins TRBV15 to TRBJ2-7; weak D call: TRBD1 (5 bases). Germline V CDR1 and CDR2: LNHNV, YYDKDF (reference sequence). This CDR3 region has 15 residues. The ends were cut back, 3 bases at V and 5 bases at J, with 17 bases in the middle. Written as DNA, the CDR3 is TGTGCCACCAGCAGTCGGCACGCTAGGGGCCACGAGCAGTACTTC. Translation: CATSSRHARGHEQYF. Full variable domain (rest looked up from reference TRBV15 and TRBJ2-7): DAMVIQNPRYQVTQFGKPVTLSCSQTLNHNVMYWYQQKSSQAPKLLFHYYDKDFNNEADTPDNFQSRRPNTSFCFLDIRSPGLGDTAMYLCATSSRHARGHEQYFGPGTRLTVT.

This clonotype was recorded at least ten times. The V gene is TRBV5-5, the J gene TRBJ2-2; no firm D call. Germline V lookup: CDR1 SGHKS, CDR2 YYEKEE (reference sequence). The CDR3 sequence is 14 residues long. V was trimmed by 5 bases and J by 1 base, leaving 9 bases between them. CDR3: CASSRNGNTGELFF. The CDR3, as DNA: TGTGCCAGCAGTCGGAACGGGAACACCGGGGAGCTGTTTTTT.

This clonotype came up many times. The rearrangement joins TRBV18 to TRBJ2-7, with 11 bases identical to TRBD2. The V gene end was trimmed by 4 bases and the J gene end by 5 bases; junction bases not matched to a gene: 19. The germline CDR1 and CDR2 sequences are KGHSH and LQKENI. The CDR3 has 19 residues. The CDR3 loop is CASSLLENSGRAGSHEQYF. In DNA form, the CDR3 reads TGTGCCAGCTCACTTCTTGAGAATAGCGGGAGGGCCGGGAGCCACGAGCAGTACTTC.

This clonotype showed up just a few times. This chain connects TRBV20-1 to TRBJ2-5; 7 nucleotides line up with TRBD1. This CDR3 has 14 residues. The germline gives CDR1 DFQATT, CDR2 SNEGSKA (reference sequence). V lost 5 bases to trimming and J lost 2 bases; unmatched junction nucleotides: 8. The CDR3, as DNA: TGCAGTGCTCTAATGACAGGGCGGCAAGAGACCCAGTACTTC. Translated, it gives CSALMTGRQETQYF.

This sequence joins TRBV7-2 and TRBJ2-2; the D is unclear. CDR1 and CDR2 (germline): SGHTA, FQGNSA. The V end was cut by 4 bases, the J end by 6 bases, with 9 bases between. The CDR3 spans 13 residues. The CDR3 DNA follows: TGTGCCAGCAGCTCTCAAAGGGCCGGGGAGCTGTTTTTT. Translated: CASSSQRAGELFF. Full variable domain (missing parts from reference TRBV7-2 and TRBJ2-2): GAGVSQSPSNKVTEKGKDVELRCDPISGHTALYWYRQSLGQGLEFLIYFQGNSAPDKSGLPSDRFSAERTGGSVSTLTIQRTQQEDSAVYLCASSSQRAGELFFGEGSRLTVL.

Many counts were recorded for this clonotype. The chain carries TRBV14 and TRBJ2-7; the D is unclear. This CDR3 region has 17 residues. The germline gives CDR1 SGHDN, CDR2 FVKESK. The V end lost 3 bases, the J end lost 2 bases, and 20 bases lay between the germline ends. The CDR3: CASSHVAVGNRAYEQYF. Here the CDR3 DNA reads TGTGCCAGCAGCCACGTTGCCGTCGGAAACCGAGCCTACGAGCAGTACTTC.

V is TRBV27 and J is TRBJ2-3, with a possible D match to TRBD2 (5 bases). CDR3 length: 13 amino acids. V dropped 6 bases and J dropped 2 bases, with 9 bases sitting between them. CDR1 is MNHEY and CDR2 is SMNVEV in the germline V gene (reference sequence). The CDR3 nucleotides are TGTGCCAGCAGGGACTCCTTCACAGATACGCAGTATTTT. As protein: CASRDSFTDTQYF.

The chain has TRBV29-1 and TRBJ2-1, with TRBD1 identical over 11 bases. Germline V lookup: CDR1 SQVTM, CDR2 ANQGSEA. V lost 7 bases, J lost 4 bases, and 6 bases stayed unmatched. The length of the CDR3 is 14 residues. This chain's CDR3 is CSGSGTGGYNEQFF. The CDR3 nucleotides read TGCAGCGGGTCCGGGACAGGGGGATACAATGAGCAGTTCTTC.

A note on this clonotype: Possible read error: a much larger clone is one base away. V gene TRBV2 combines with J gene TRBJ2-2, with unresolved D. Germline assignment: CDR1 SNHLY and CDR2 FYNNEI. The CDR3 loop spans 14 amino acids. The DNA for the CDR3 is TGTGCCAACAGTGTCCGACAAAACACCGGGGAGCTGTTTTTT. It encodes CANSVRQNTGELFF.

Many counts were recorded for this clonotype. V is TRBV5-6 and J is TRBJ2-5; TRBD2 agrees at 8 bases. Germline V gives CDR1 SGHDT, CDR2 YYEEEE. CDR3 length equals 13 residues. The trim removed 0 bases at V and 5 bases at J, leaving 0 bases unmatched. CDR3 in DNA: TGTGCCAGCAGCTTGGTAGCGGGGGAGACCCAGTACTTC. Its translation: CASSLVAGETQYF.

This clonotype occurred many times. DNA of the CDR3: TGTGCCAGCAGGGCCGACCAGGGGTACGAGCAGTACTTC. Amino acids: CASRADQGYEQYF. This sequence joins TRBV2 and TRBJ2-7; tentative D call: TRBD1 (6 bases). The CDR3 spans 13 residues. CDR1 SNHLY and CDR2 FYNNEI come from the germline V gene. Trimming cost V 6 bases and J 4 bases, with 13 bases left between them. Full variable domain (missing parts from reference TRBV2 and TRBJ2-7): EPEVTQTPSHQVTQMGQEVILRCVPISNHLYFYWYRQILGQKVEFLVSFYNNEISEKSEIFDDQFSVERPDGSNFTLKIRSTKLEDSAMYFCASRADQGYEQYFGPGTRLTVT.